Listed below are T cell receptor beta chains from one sample, sequenced in a study of blood T cell repertoires in COVID-19. Some clones are missing from TCRdb's copy, which holds only in-frame ones; the method was immunoSEQ multiplex PCR. The data hold some 150,000 clones, with roughly 84% observed a single time. What was sequenced was peripheral blood. These receptors were taken from a woman in her sixties or seventies with acute or convalescent COVID-19. The CDR3 runs from the conserved cysteine through the conserved F or W. D genes are given only for firm matches. Clone size is given for some rows only: seen once, a few or many times, or a class if the clone is expanded.

d_gene: TRBD1
abundance: NA
v_gene: TRBV7-8
j_gene: TRBJ1-1
CDR3aa: CASSLDLRDSTEAFF
CDR3nt: TGTGCCAGCAGCTTAGACCTCCGGGACAGCACTGAAGCTTTCTTT

d_gene: NA
abundance: NA
v_gene: TRBV11-3
j_gene: TRBJ2-1
CDR3aa: CASSPLGRGNEQFF
CDR3nt: TGTGCCAGCAGCCCGCTGGGTAGGGGGAATGAGCAGTTCTTC

d_gene: NA
abundance: NA
v_gene: TRBV7-6
j_gene: TRBJ2-2
CDR3aa: CASSSSGPGTGELFF
CDR3nt: TGTGCCAGCAGCTCCTCCGGGCCGGGAACCGGGGAGCTGTTTTTT

d_gene: NA
abundance: NA
v_gene: TRBV5-6
j_gene: TRBJ2-4
CDR3aa: CASSLGALAKNIQYF
CDR3nt: TGTGCCAGCAGCCTGGGGGCCCTAGCCAAAAACATTCAGTACTTC

d_gene: TRBD2
abundance: NA
v_gene: TRBV6-2/TRBV6-3
j_gene: TRBJ2-3
CDR3aa: CASSYLAGDTDTQYF
CDR3nt: TGTGCCAGCAGTTACCTCGCGGGGGACACAGATACGCAGTATTTT

d_gene: TRBD1
abundance: NA
v_gene: TRBV6-5
j_gene: TRBJ2-7
CDR3aa: CASSQAGGYEQYF
CDR3nt: TGTGCCAGCAGTCAGGCAGGGGGCTACGAGCAGTACTTC

d_gene: NA
abundance: NA
v_gene: TRBV30
j_gene: TRBJ1-6
CDR3aa: CAWSSLSSYNSPLHF
CDR3nt: TGTGCCTGGAGTAGTTTGAGCTCCTATAATTCACCCCTCCACTTT

d_gene: TRBD1
abundance: NA
v_gene: TRBV5-4
j_gene: TRBJ2-5
CDR3aa: CASSLAGQGGETQYF
CDR3nt: TGTGCCAGCAGCTTGGCCGGACAGGGGGGGGAGACCCAGTACTTC

d_gene: NA
abundance: NA
v_gene: TRBV7-2
j_gene: TRBJ2-7
CDR3aa: CASSLEAGSWGEQYF
CDR3nt: TGTGCCAGCAGCTTAGAGGCAGGGTCGTGGGGCGAGCAGTACTTC

d_gene: TRBD1
abundance: NA
v_gene: TRBV25-1
j_gene: TRBJ2-2
CDR3aa: CASSEWGTGTGLTGELFF
CDR3nt: TGTGCCAGCAGTGAATGGGGGACCGGGACAGGGCTCACCGGGGAGCTGTTTTTT

d_gene: TRBD1
abundance: NA
v_gene: TRBV10-1
j_gene: TRBJ2-1
CDR3aa: CASSESWGQGARNEQFF
CDR3nt: TGCGCCAGCAGTGAGTCATGGGGACAGGGGGCGAGGAATGAGCAGTTCTTC

d_gene: NA
abundance: NA
v_gene: TRBV11-2
j_gene: TRBJ2-3
CDR3aa: CASSLDSRGETDTQYF
CDR3nt: TGTGCCAGCAGCTTAGATTCCAGGGGCGAAACAGATACGCAGTATTTT

d_gene: TRBD2
abundance: NA
v_gene: TRBV19
j_gene: TRBJ2-5
CDR3aa: CASSMTSGARETQYF
CDR3nt: TGTGCCAGTAGTATGACTAGCGGGGCCCGGGAGACCCAGTACTTC

d_gene: TRBD1
abundance: once
v_gene: TRBV3-1/TRBV3-2
j_gene: TRBJ1-5
CDR3aa: CASSLGTGDGQPQHF
CDR3nt: TGTGCCAGCAGCCTCGGGACAGGAGACGGACAGCCCCAGCATTTT

d_gene: NA
abundance: NA
v_gene: TRBV12-3/TRBV12-4
j_gene: TRBJ1-1
CDR3aa: CASSRLGGTEAFF
CDR3nt: TGTGCCAGCAGCCGGTTAGGGGGCACTGAAGCTTTCTTT

d_gene: NA
abundance: NA
v_gene: TRBV14
j_gene: TRBJ2-7
CDR3aa: CASSQEALRTYEQYF
CDR3nt: TGTGCCAGCAGCCAAGAAGCTCTGCGAACCTACGAGCAGTACTTC

d_gene: TRBD2
abundance: NA
v_gene: TRBV4-2
j_gene: TRBJ2-3
CDR3aa: CASSTSGTSGNTDTQYF
CDR3nt: TGTGCCAGCAGCACCTCCGGGACTAGCGGCAACACAGATACGCAGTATTTT

d_gene: TRBD1
abundance: NA
v_gene: TRBV14
j_gene: TRBJ2-7
CDR3aa: CASGTGGNEQYF
CDR3nt: TGTGCCAGCGGAACAGGGGGCAACGAGCAGTACTTC

d_gene: NA
abundance: NA
v_gene: TRBV5-6
j_gene: TRBJ2-5
CDR3aa: CASSTADQETQYF
CDR3nt: TGTGCCAGCAGCACTGCGGACCAAGAGACCCAGTACTTC

d_gene: NA
abundance: once
v_gene: TRBV5-4
j_gene: TRBJ1-2
CDR3aa: CASSFQGRDGYTF
CDR3nt: TGTGCCAGCAGCTTCCAGGGGCGAGATGGCTACACCTTC

d_gene: NA
abundance: few
v_gene: TRBV2
j_gene: TRBJ1-5
CDR3aa: CASSTRQEGTQPQHF
CDR3nt: TGTGCCAGCAGTACCCGCCAGGAGGGGACTCAGCCCCAGCATTTT

d_gene: TRBD2
abundance: NA
v_gene: TRBV6-5
j_gene: TRBJ2-1
CDR3aa: CASRLAGLRGEQFF
CDR3nt: TGTGCCAGCAGGCTAGCGGGGCTCCGGGGTGAGCAGTTCTTC

d_gene: TRBD1
abundance: NA
v_gene: TRBV19
j_gene: TRBJ2-3
CDR3aa: CASSQGTGGGQYF
CDR3nt: TGTGCCAGTAGTCAGGGGACAGGGGGAGGGCAGTATTTT

d_gene: NA
abundance: NA
v_gene: TRBV24-1
j_gene: TRBJ1-2
CDR3aa: CATSAYGTYYGYTF
CDR3nt: TGTGCCACCAGTGCCTACGGGACATACTATGGCTACACCTTC

d_gene: TRBD1
abundance: NA
v_gene: TRBV4-2
j_gene: TRBJ2-5
CDR3aa: CASSRGTGGGKTQYF
CDR3nt: TGTGCCAGCAGCCGCGGGACAGGGGGAGGGAAGACCCAGTACTTC

d_gene: TRBD2
abundance: NA
v_gene: TRBV4-1
j_gene: TRBJ2-7
CDR3aa: CASSQGSGGGYEQYF
CDR3nt: TGCGCCAGCAGCCAAGGTAGCGGGGGGGGGTACGAGCAGTACTTC

d_gene: NA
abundance: NA
v_gene: TRBV27
j_gene: TRBJ1-4
CDR3aa: CASSLQGRDEKLFF
CDR3nt: TGTGCCAGCAGTTTACAGGGTAGGGATGAAAAACTGTTTTTT

d_gene: NA
abundance: NA
v_gene: TRBV6-5
j_gene: TRBJ1-4
CDR3aa: CASSYGGTNEKLFF
CDR3nt: TGTGCCAGCAGTTACGGAGGGACGAATGAAAAACTGTTTTTT

d_gene: TRBD2
abundance: NA
v_gene: TRBV28
j_gene: TRBJ2-3
CDR3aa: CASSITAGGRGDTQYF
CDR3nt: TGTGCCAGCAGTATTACTGCGGGGGGCCGGGGAGATACGCAGTATTTT

d_gene: NA
abundance: NA
v_gene: TRBV9
j_gene: TRBJ1-6
CDR3aa: CASTRTGLSPLHF
CDR3nt: TGTGCCAGCACCCGAACAGGGCTGTCACCCCTCCACTTT

d_gene: NA
abundance: NA
v_gene: TRBV27
j_gene: TRBJ2-6
CDR3aa: CASSPPVIVRSGANVLTF
CDR3nt: TGTGCCAGCAGTCCCCCCGTAATAGTACGTTCTGGGGCCAACGTCCTGACTTTC

d_gene: TRBD1
abundance: NA
v_gene: TRBV5-1
j_gene: TRBJ2-7
CDR3aa: CASSLRQGDYEQYF
CDR3nt: TGCGCCAGCAGCTTGAGACAGGGCGATTACGAGCAGTACTTC

d_gene: TRBD1
abundance: NA
v_gene: TRBV4-1
j_gene: TRBJ2-5
CDR3aa: CASSQARDRGGQTQYF
CDR3nt: TGCGCCAGCAGCCAAGCCCGGGACAGGGGCGGGCAGACCCAGTACTTC

d_gene: NA
abundance: NA
v_gene: TRBV9
j_gene: TRBJ2-1
CDR3aa: CASGGINNEQFF
CDR3nt: TGTGCCAGCGGAGGTATAAACAATGAGCAGTTCTTC

d_gene: NA
abundance: NA
v_gene: TRBV7-7
j_gene: TRBJ2-3
CDR3aa: CASSLRGAPTDTQYF
CDR3nt: TGTGCTAGCAGCTTACGGGGGGCCCCCACAGATACGCAGTATTTT

d_gene: NA
abundance: NA
v_gene: TRBV28
j_gene: TRBJ1-2
CDR3aa: CASSPYTGINYGYTF
CDR3nt: TGTGCCAGCAGCCCCTATACAGGGATTAACTATGGCTACACCTTC

d_gene: NA
abundance: few
v_gene: TRBV2
j_gene: TRBJ2-2
CDR3aa: CASSPASFTGELFF
CDR3nt: TGTGCCAGCAGTCCCGCTAGCTTCACCGGGGAGCTGTTTTTT

d_gene: TRBD2
abundance: NA
v_gene: TRBV6-1
j_gene: TRBJ2-5
CDR3aa: CASSEVSSGGSDRVAQYF
CDR3nt: TGTGCCAGCAGTGAAGTTTCTAGCGGGGGGTCTGACCGGGTGGCCCAGTACTTC

d_gene: TRBD1
abundance: few
v_gene: TRBV4-1
j_gene: TRBJ2-1
CDR3aa: CASRIGTAAYNEQFF
CDR3nt: TGCGCCAGCAGAATAGGGACAGCCGCTTACAATGAGCAGTTCTTC

d_gene: TRBD1
abundance: NA
v_gene: TRBV18
j_gene: TRBJ2-7
CDR3aa: CASSPKQGAGEQYF
CDR3nt: TGTGCCAGCTCACCAAAGCAGGGGGCAGGCGAGCAGTACTTC

d_gene: TRBD1
abundance: NA
v_gene: TRBV3-1/TRBV3-2
j_gene: TRBJ1-3
CDR3aa: CASSQARGISGNTIYF
CDR3nt: TGTGCCAGCAGCCAAGCCAGGGGGATTTCTGGAAACACCATATATTTT

d_gene: TRBD2
abundance: NA
v_gene: TRBV5-4
j_gene: TRBJ2-5
CDR3aa: CASSLGAGGLRETQYF
CDR3nt: TGTGCCAGCAGCTTAGGAGCGGGGGGCCTCCGAGAGACCCAGTACTTC

d_gene: TRBD2
abundance: NA
v_gene: TRBV13
j_gene: TRBJ2-7
CDR3aa: CASSLGLAGALNYEQYF
CDR3nt: TGTGCCAGCAGCTTAGGACTAGCGGGGGCCCTAAACTACGAGCAGTACTTC

d_gene: NA
abundance: NA
v_gene: TRBV30
j_gene: TRBJ2-4
CDR3aa: CAWNHLQGAFQYF
CDR3nt: TGTGCCTGGAACCACCTTCAAGGGGCTTTCCAGTACTTC

d_gene: TRBD2
abundance: NA
v_gene: TRBV5-1
j_gene: TRBJ2-1
CDR3aa: CASSLAGGDSYNEQFF
CDR3nt: TGCGCCAGCAGCTTGGCCGGGGGGGACTCCTACAATGAGCAGTTCTTC

d_gene: TRBD1
abundance: NA
v_gene: TRBV19
j_gene: TRBJ2-7
CDR3aa: CASSILPSDRVPYEQYF
CDR3nt: TGTGCCAGTAGTATCCTACCTTCGGACAGGGTTCCCTACGAGCAGTACTTC

d_gene: NA
abundance: once
v_gene: TRBV30
j_gene: TRBJ1-6
CDR3aa: CAWSVTSAYNSPLHF
CDR3nt: TGTGCCTGGAGTGTGACTAGCGCATATAATTCACCCCTCCACTTT

d_gene: NA
abundance: NA
v_gene: TRBV7-6
j_gene: TRBJ2-3
CDR3aa: CASSLASPRTDTQYF
CDR3nt: TGTGCCAGCAGCTTAGCGTCGCCACGGACAGATACGCAGTATTTT

d_gene: NA
abundance: NA
v_gene: TRBV7-9
j_gene: TRBJ2-2
CDR3aa: CARADANTGELFF
CDR3nt: TGTGCCAGGGCCGATGCGAACACCGGGGAGCTGTTTTTT

d_gene: NA
abundance: NA
v_gene: TRBV4-1
j_gene: TRBJ1-1
CDR3aa: CASSQERTGSPRPEAFF
CDR3nt: TGCGCCAGCAGCCAAGAGAGAACAGGTAGCCCGAGGCCCGAAGCTTTCTTT

d_gene: TRBD1
abundance: NA
v_gene: TRBV25-1
j_gene: TRBJ1-4
CDR3aa: CASSLSGTGGEKLFF
CDR3nt: TGTGCCAGCAGTCTATCCGGGACAGGGGGCGAAAAACTGTTTTTT

d_gene: NA
abundance: NA
v_gene: TRBV30
j_gene: TRBJ1-4
CDR3aa: CAWSVQGTNEKLFF
CDR3nt: TGTGCCTGGAGTGTTCAGGGGACTAATGAAAAACTGTTTTTT

d_gene: NA
abundance: NA
v_gene: TRBV13
j_gene: TRBJ1-1
CDR3aa: CASRQYRERHTEAFF
CDR3nt: TGTGCCAGCAGACAATACAGGGAGAGGCACACTGAAGCTTTCTTT

d_gene: NA
abundance: NA
v_gene: TRBV29-1
j_gene: TRBJ1-2
CDR3aa: CSVEGGAHVNYGYTF
CDR3nt: TGCAGCGTTGAGGGGGGGGCGCATGTTAACTATGGCTACACCTTC